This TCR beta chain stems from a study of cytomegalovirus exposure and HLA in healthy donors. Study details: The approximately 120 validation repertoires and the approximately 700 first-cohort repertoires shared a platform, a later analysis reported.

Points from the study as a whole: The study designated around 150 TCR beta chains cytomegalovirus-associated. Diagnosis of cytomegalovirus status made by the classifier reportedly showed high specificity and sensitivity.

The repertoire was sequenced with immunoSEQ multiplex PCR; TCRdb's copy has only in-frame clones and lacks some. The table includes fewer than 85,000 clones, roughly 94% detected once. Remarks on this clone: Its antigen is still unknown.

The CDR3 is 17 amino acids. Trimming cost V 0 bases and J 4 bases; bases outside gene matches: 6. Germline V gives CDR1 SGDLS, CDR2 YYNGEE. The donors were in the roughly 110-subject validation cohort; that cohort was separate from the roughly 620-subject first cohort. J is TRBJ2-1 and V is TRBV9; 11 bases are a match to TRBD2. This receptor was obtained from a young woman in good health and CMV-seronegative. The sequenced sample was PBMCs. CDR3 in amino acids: CASSVEAGTSGYNEQFF. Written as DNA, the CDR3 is TGTGCCAGCAGCGTAGAGGCCGGGACTAGCGGTTACAATGAGCAGTTCTTC.